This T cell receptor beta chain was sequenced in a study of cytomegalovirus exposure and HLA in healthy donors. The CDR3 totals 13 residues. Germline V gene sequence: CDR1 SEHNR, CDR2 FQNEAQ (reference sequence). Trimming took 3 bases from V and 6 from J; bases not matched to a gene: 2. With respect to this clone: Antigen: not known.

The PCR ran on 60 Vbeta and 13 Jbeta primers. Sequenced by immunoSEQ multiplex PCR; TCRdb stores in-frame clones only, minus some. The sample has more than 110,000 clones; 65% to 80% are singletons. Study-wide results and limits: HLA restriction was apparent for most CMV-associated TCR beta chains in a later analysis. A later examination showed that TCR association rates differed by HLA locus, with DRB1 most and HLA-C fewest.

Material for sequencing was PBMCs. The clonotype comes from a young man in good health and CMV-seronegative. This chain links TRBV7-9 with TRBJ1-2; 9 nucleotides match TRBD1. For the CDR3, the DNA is TGTGCCAGCAGCTTCCGGACAGGGGATGGCTACACCTTC. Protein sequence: CASSFRTGDGYTF.